This entry lists 15 T cell receptor beta chains sequenced from one sample in a study of T cells in Graves' hyperthyroidism and ophthalmopathy. The CDR3 regions of TCR beta were amplified from RNA transcripts. With the HTBI primer set, the TCR CDR3 went through a first round of RT-PCR. Each CDR3 protein is one row after TCRdb ran MiXCR on the multiplex PCR reads. Among about 260,000 distinct CDR3 sequences listed, approximately 20% were seen once. The specimen was blood. The receptors were sampled from a man aged 25-45 years with Graves' ophthalmopathy.

The V and J genes are TRBV19 and TRBJ2-7; TRBD1 is a possible D gene (6 bases). The germline CDR1 and CDR2 sequences are LNHDA and SQIVND (reference sequence). There are 14 residues in the CDR3. Trimming took 6 bases from V and 5 from J, leaving 17 bases between them. The CDR3 DNA sequence: TGTGCCAGTAGCCCCGGCGGACAGCGCCACGAGCAGTACTTC. Translation: CASSPGGQRHEQYF.

This clonotype was detected a few times. V usage is TRBV5-5 and J usage is TRBJ1-5; D is unclear. The ends were cut back, 4 bases at V and 7 bases at J, with 15 bases in the middle. The CDR3 has 14 amino acids. Germline-derived CDR1 and CDR2 are SGHKS and YYEKEE (reference sequence). Here the CDR3 reads CASSESLGGQPQHF. CDR3 bases: TGTGCCAGCAGCGAATCCTTGGGTGGCCAGCCCCAGCATTTT.

Only a few counts were recorded for this clonotype. This may come from a read error, since a much larger clone is one base off. The J gene is TRBJ2-5, the V gene TRBV11-2, with a possible D match to TRBD2 (5 bases). The CDR3 is 15 amino acids. V lost 1 base and J lost 7, with 16 bases in between. Germline V gene sequence: CDR1 SGHAT, CDR2 FQNNGV. DNA for the CDR3: TGTGCCAGCAGCTTAGTGCTTGGGAGCGAAGGGACCCAGTACTTC. Translated: CASSLVLGSEGTQYF. The full variable domain, its missing parts supplied by reference TRBV11-2 and TRBJ2-5, is EAGVAQSPRYKIIEKRQSVAFWCNPISGHATLYWYQQILGQGPKLLIQFQNNGVVDDSQLPKDRFSAERLKGVDSTLKIQPAKLEDSAVYLCASSLVLGSEGTQYFGPGTRLLVL.

This clonotype was counted a few times. The genes are TRBV29-1 and TRBJ2-5; D is unresolved. Trimming shortened V by 7 bases and J by 5 bases, and 14 bases separated the two germline ends. Germline CDR1 is SQVTM and CDR2 is ANQGSEA. The CDR3 extends over 12 amino acids. CDR3 residues: CSAHLGFETQYF. DNA of the CDR3: TGCAGCGCCCATTTGGGGTTTGAGACCCAGTACTTC.

The chain couples TRBV18 to TRBJ2-3; D gene uncertain. V was cut by 0 bases and J by 2 bases, with 6 bases left in between. The CDR3 covers 14 residues. Germline CDR1 and CDR2: KGHSH and LQKENI. CDR3 coding DNA: TGTGCCAGCTCACCACCGCGACCCACAGATACGCAGTATTTT. Protein product: CASSPPRPTDTQYF.

In its sample, this clonotype was seen a few times. This sequence joins TRBV27 and TRBJ2-2; 8 nucleotides match TRBD2. The J segment lost 5 bases and the V segment lost 10 bases, leaving 12 bases of the junction unmatched. The CDR3 is made up of 15 amino acids. From germline, CDR1 is MNHEY and CDR2 SMNVEV (reference sequence). CDR3 region: CATRTGTRVTGELFF. For the CDR3, the DNA is TGTGCCACCCGAACCGGGACTAGGGTAACCGGGGAGCTGTTTTTT.

This clonotype has ten or more counts. The CDR3, as DNA: TGTGCCAGCAGAGGGTTGGGCAGCAATCAGCCCCAGCATTTT. It encodes CASRGLGSNQPQHF. This chain uses TRBV6-1 with TRBJ1-5; D gene uncertain. V was clipped by 6 bases and J by 1 base, with 10 bases between them. This CDR3 spans 14 amino acids. The germline V gene encodes CDR1 MNHNS and CDR2 SASEGT.

This clonotype was counted many times. The chain joins TRBV11-2 to TRBJ2-1, with D hard to call. The CDR3 length is 13 residues. V lost 4 bases, J lost 5 bases, and 9 bases lay in between. Germline V gene lookup returns CDR1 SGHAT and CDR2 FQNNGV. CDR3: CASSSRPNNEQFF. Written as DNA, the CDR3 is TGTGCCAGCAGCTCCCGTCCTAACAATGAGCAGTTCTTC.

This clonotype was found a few times. The chain employs TRBV19 and TRBJ1-5; 10 positions agree with TRBD1. With V trimmed by 5 bases and J by 9 bases, 16 bases remained unmatched. This CDR3 region has 17 residues. Per germline, CDR1 LNHDA and CDR2 SQIVND (reference sequence). The CDR3 region is CASSSFVPGTGVGPQHF. CDR3 bases: TGTGCCAGTAGTTCCTTCGTCCCCGGGACAGGGGTCGGGCCCCAGCATTTT.

This clonotype was seen only a few times. The V and J genes are TRBV12-3 or TRBV12-4 and TRBJ2-1, with 14 bases matching TRBD2. The CDR3 covers 15 residues. Unmatched junction bases numbered 6, after V lost 5 bases and J lost 9 bases. CDR3 in DNA: TGTGCCAGCAGTCCCCGCGGACTAGCGGGGGGTGAGCAGTTCTTC. Protein product: CASSPRGLAGGEQFF.

This clonotype has just a few counts. The CDR3 DNA follows: TGCGCCAGCAGCTTAGCTAGCTCCCCGGCAGCAGATACGCAGTATTTT. Its protein is CASSLASSPAADTQYF. The chain recombines TRBV5-1 with TRBJ2-3; D possibly corresponds to TRBD2 (5 bases). V lost 2 bases, J lost 4 bases, and 17 bases lay in between. The germline V gene has CDR1 SGHRS and CDR2 YFSETQ. The CDR3 has 16 residues.

This clonotype was recorded many times. The chain employs TRBV12-3 or TRBV12-4 and TRBJ1-1, with D perhaps matching TRBD1 (6 bases). The CDR3 spans 14 residues. V lost 6 bases and J 1 base, leaving 12 bases between the germline ends. The CDR3, as DNA: TGTGCCAGCAGCCCAAGGACAGAGAACACTGAAGCTTTCTTT. Its translation: CASSPRTENTEAFF.

This clonotype was detected ten times or more. The chain links TRBV12-3 or TRBV12-4 to TRBJ1-1; D unclear. The CDR3 totals 12 residues. With 7 bases removed from V and 3 bases from J, the gap between germline ends came to 9 bases. CDR3 sequence (DNA): TGTGCCAGCAATATGGGGTACACTGAAGCTTTCTTT. This codes for CASNMGYTEAFF.

This rearrangement joins TRBV20-1 to TRBJ2-2; 12 bases match TRBD2. Unmatched junction bases numbered 6, after V lost 1 base and J lost 3 bases. CDR1 and CDR2 (germline): DFQATT, SNEGSKA (reference sequence). This CDR3 is 17 amino acids long. CDR3 in DNA: TGCAGTGCTAGAGGGACTAGCGGGATGAGATACACCGGGGAGCTGTTTTTT. Encoded protein: CSARGTSGMRYTGELFF.

The chain uses TRBV24-1 and TRBJ2-5; TRBD2 agrees at 9 bases. Germline CDR1 is KGHDR and CDR2 is SFDVKD. The CDR3 spans 18 residues. J gave up 5 bases and V 2 bases, and 14 bases lay outside the gene matches. The chain's CDR3 is CATSDSYRGVAGDETQYF. The CDR3 DNA reads TGTGCCACCAGTGATTCCTACCGGGGAGTAGCGGGAGACGAGACCCAGTACTTC.